Each of the 16 T cell receptor beta chains below was sequenced from the same sample in a study of T cell repertoires in cytomegalovirus infection (dated by TCRdb to the late 2010s). Sequencing used an Illumina HiSeq 1500. TCRdb trimmed the raw reads at Q25, called clones with MiXCR and kept productive beta chains. Identical CDR3 protein sequences are pooled into one entry, listed with their most common genes and DNA. In all, the sample holds 250,000 or so distinct CDR3 sequences, and about a sixth of those were seen once. Together, the top ten hold roughly 45% of the sample. Input material: CD8+ T cells from PBMCs. The receptors come from a human donor in good health (CMV status not recorded). Some clones in this sample may be carry-over from other donors' samples.

The chain combines TRBV2 with TRBJ2-5; 9 bases fit TRBD2. The germline V gene encodes CDR1 SNHLY and CDR2 FYNNEI. J lost 3 bases, V lost 6 bases, and 5 bases had no gene match. The CDR3 has 14 residues. DNA for the CDR3: TGTGCCAGCAGCTTAGCGGGGGTTGAAGAGACCCAGTACTTC. It encodes CASSLAGVEETQYF.

The chain recombines TRBV15 with TRBJ2-2, with 11 positions matching TRBD2. Losses at the gene ends were 3 bases for V and 5 bases for J; bases not matched to a gene: 8. The V gene's germline CDR1 is LNHNV and CDR2 YYDKDF (reference sequence). The CDR3 extends over 17 amino acids. The CDR3: CATSSTVAGGRTGELFF. CDR3 nucleotide sequence: TGTGCCACCAGCAGCACTGTAGCGGGGGGGCGTACCGGGGAGCTGTTTTTT.

This clonotype was recorded many times. This chain joins TRBV27 and TRBJ2-7; 10 bases are a match to TRBD1. The CDR3 runs 15 residues. V lost 6 bases and J lost 3; bases outside the gene matches: 8. Germline loops: CDR1 MNHEY, CDR2 SMNVEV (reference sequence). Written as DNA, the CDR3 is TGTGCCAGCAGCCTGGGGACAGGGGTCATCTACGAGCAGTACTTC. It yields the protein CASSLGTGVIYEQYF.

This clonotype was picked up a small number of times. The chain recombines TRBV7-9 with TRBJ2-3; 9 bases are a match to TRBD2. Germline V gene data show CDR1 as SEHNR and CDR2 as FQNEAQ (reference sequence). V gave up 3 bases and J gave up 4 bases; unmatched junction bases: 8. This CDR3 comprises 16 residues. The CDR3: CASSLAGGARADTQYF. The CDR3 bases are TGTGCCAGCAGCTTGGCGGGGGGGGCCCGGGCAGATACGCAGTATTTT.

The rearrangement joins TRBV27 to TRBJ2-2; D possibly corresponds to TRBD2 (5 bases). Germline-derived CDR1 and CDR2 are MNHEY and SMNVEV (reference sequence). Trimming took 3 bases from V and 3 from J, leaving 11 bases between them. This CDR3 has 15 residues. The CDR3 region has the DNA TGTGCCAGCAGTTTTGTAGCGAGTCACACCGGGGAGCTGTTTTTT. Encoded protein: CASSFVASHTGELFF.

The chain recombines TRBV27 with TRBJ2-1, with D maybe TRBD2 (5 bases). This CDR3 spans 14 amino acids. Germline values: CDR1 MNHEY, CDR2 SMNVEV (reference sequence). Trimming left V 2 bases short and J 3 bases short, with 8 bases between. The CDR3 DNA reads TGTGCCAGCAGTTTAGGGAGAGACTACAATGAGCAGTTCTTC. Translation: CASSLGRDYNEQFF.

This clonotype was detected only a few times. The chain joins TRBV20-1 to TRBJ2-7; TRBD1 or TRBD2 may be the D gene (5 bases each). CDR1 is DFQATT and CDR2 is SNEGSKA in the germline V gene (reference sequence). V was clipped by 3 bases and J by 4 bases, with 19 bases between them. This CDR3 contains 15 residues. The CDR3 DNA sequence: TGCAGTGCTAGGCCCGGGACGCAACGAGGTTACGAGCAGTACTTC. This encodes CSARPGTQRGYEQYF.

The table lists this clonotype with many counts. The chain couples TRBV28 to TRBJ1-2; D unclear. CDR3 length equals 16 residues. Trimming removed 3 bases at V and 8 bases at J, with 22 bases between. CDR1 is MDHEN, CDR2 SYDVKM, per germline. As DNA, the CDR3 is TGTGCCAGCAGTTTGTATTTGGCCCCCTCCTCTTTCGGCTACACCTTC. It specifies CASSLYLAPSSFGYTF.

Ten or more counts support this clonotype. The chain couples TRBV28 to TRBJ1-5; D not certain. V was pared by 6 bases and J by 7 bases, with 13 bases between. This CDR3 region has 13 residues. Germline lookup yields CDR1 MDHEN and CDR2 SYDVKM. The CDR3 region has the DNA TGTGCCAGCAGCGAAGGATACGGACAGCCCCAGCATTTT. Residues: CASSEGYGQPQHF.

This clonotype was seen a handful of times. The chain links TRBV19 to TRBJ1-3, with a possible D match to TRBD1 (5 bases). The CDR3 runs 15 residues. V dropped 5 bases and J dropped 0 bases, with 11 bases sitting between them. Germline V gene sequence: CDR1 LNHDA, CDR2 SQIVND (reference sequence). Here the CDR3 reads CASSWGPDSGNTIYF. DNA of the CDR3: TGTGCCAGTAGTTGGGGACCGGACTCTGGAAACACCATATATTTT.

This clonotype was counted only a few times. This chain connects TRBV20-1 to TRBJ1-1; D is possibly TRBD1 (6 bases). The CDR3 runs 15 residues. CDR1 and CDR2 (germline): DFQATT, SNEGSKA (reference sequence). Trimming left V 0 bases short and J 2 bases short, with 13 bases between. For the CDR3, the DNA is TGCAGTGCTAGAGATCGAGCGGGGGCAAACACTGAAGCTTTCTTT. This sequence encodes CSARDRAGANTEAFF.

This chain uses TRBV28 with TRBJ2-5; 7 bases are shared with TRBD2. Germline CDR1 MDHEN, CDR2 SYDVKM. The CDR3 spans 16 residues. The V segment lost 5 bases and the J segment 5 bases; nucleotides outside the gene matches: 14. The CDR3 DNA sequence: TGTGCCAGCAGTCCCCTGGGAGGGGACCTCCCGGAGACCCAGTACTTC. This encodes CASSPLGGDLPETQYF.

This clonotype was seen at least ten times. V gene TRBV11-2 combines with J gene TRBJ2-5; tentatively, D is TRBD2 (6 bases). Trimming took 2 bases from V and 5 from J, leaving 12 bases between them. The V gene's germline CDR1 is SGHAT and CDR2 FQNNGV. The CDR3 is made up of 14 amino acids. The CDR3 sequence is CASSLSAAGETQYF. The CDR3 region has the DNA TGTGCCAGCAGCTTATCTGCGGCGGGGGAGACCCAGTACTTC.

This clonotype was recorded many times. The chain combines TRBV7-2 with TRBJ2-2; possible D gene TRBD1, 6 bases. Deletions cut 0 bases from V and 6 bases from J, with 26 bases between. In germline, CDR1 is SGHTA, CDR2 FQGNSA. This CDR3 has 20 residues. CDR3 nucleotide sequence: TGTGCCAGCAGCTTAGCTCCCTTATGGTCCCCAGGGGCGCGGTCCGGGGAGCTGTTTTTT. Translating it yields CASSLAPLWSPGARSGELFF. The full variable domain, in which reference TRBV7-2 and TRBJ2-2 provide the parts outside the CDR3, is GAGVSQSPSNKVTEKGKDVELRCDPISGHTALYWYRQSLGQGLEFLIYFQGNSAPDKSGLPSDRFSAERTGGSVSTLTIQRTQQEDSAVYLCASSLAPLWSPGARSGELFFGEGSRLTVL.

This clonotype was seen at least ten times. J is TRBJ2-5 and V is TRBV7-6, with TRBD1 matching 10 bases. The germline gives CDR1 SGHVS, CDR2 FNYEAQ. J lost 5 bases, V lost 4 bases, and 7 bases had no gene match. The CDR3 is 15 residues long. The CDR3 is CASSSGMGQGETQYF. The CDR3, as DNA: TGTGCCAGCAGCTCGGGGATGGGACAGGGGGAGACCCAGTACTTC.

This clonotype was seen at least ten times. The chain employs TRBV7-2 and TRBJ2-2; D is unclear. The CDR3 spans 19 residues. The V gene lost 1 base and the J gene lost 3 bases, with 21 bases spanning the gap. The germline gives CDR1 SGHTA, CDR2 FQGNSA. CDR3 in amino acids: CASSLDSYLGAFYTGELFF. In DNA, the CDR3 is TGTGCCAGCAGCTTAGACTCCTACTTGGGTGCTTTCTACACCGGGGAGCTGTTTTTT.